The 3 T cell receptor beta chains listed next were all sequenced from one sample in a study of cytomegalovirus exposure and HLA in healthy donors. PCR used 60 Vbeta primers and 13 Jbeta primers. Profiling relied on immunoSEQ multiplex PCR, and the TCRdb table lists in-frame clones only, not all of them. The sample lists 70,000 to 95,000 clones, 80% to 90% occurring once. Specimen: PBMCs. The receptors shown here come from a woman aged 25 to 45 in good health and CMV-seronegative.

The J gene is TRBJ2-3, the V gene TRBV30, with D possibly matching TRBD1 (5 bases). In germline, CDR1 is GTSNPN, CDR2 SVGIG (reference sequence). The V and J ends lost 2 bases and 7 bases respectively, with 16 bases between them. The CDR3 is 14 amino acids. The CDR3 region is CAWSRTGNANTQYF. The CDR3 DNA follows: TGTGCCTGGAGTAGAACAGGCAATGCGAATACGCAGTATTTT.

The rearrangement uses TRBV28 and TRBJ1-3, with D possibly being TRBD1 (6 bases). Germline assignment: CDR1 MDHEN and CDR2 SYDVKM. This CDR3 spans 17 amino acids. V lost 6 bases and J 2 bases, leaving 20 bases between the germline ends. The CDR3 DNA follows: TGTGCCAGCAGCCTAGGGGTAACAGGGATAACTGGAAACACCATATATTTT. Translation gives CASSLGVTGITGNTIYF.

The V gene is TRBV6-1, the J gene TRBJ2-3; 10 nucleotides agree with TRBD2. The V gene's germline CDR1 is MNHNS and CDR2 SASEGT. V trimming: 3 bases; J trimming: 2 bases; junction bases outside the gene matches: 5. The CDR3 contains 16 residues. The CDR3 DNA reads as TGTGCCAGCAGTGACCGGACTAGCGGACCCACAGATACGCAGTATTTT. It specifies CASSDRTSGPTDTQYF.